These T cell receptor beta chains were read from a single sample in a study of regulatory T cells in long-lasting Graves disease. Each CDR3 protein is one row after TCRdb ran MiXCR on the multiplex PCR reads. The repertoire holds hundreds of thousands of distinct CDR3 sequences, with over 15% as singletons. These data were also reused for a study on T cells in Graves' hyperthyroidism and ophthalmopathy.

The specimen was peripheral blood mononuclear cells (PBMCs), collected at new diagnosis, from a patient treated with antithyroid drugs. These receptors all stem from a man aged 35-49 years with Graves disease. The CDR3 runs from the conserved cysteine through the conserved F or W. Fields, in order: clone size, V gene, D gene, J gene, CDR3 protein, CDR3 DNA. D genes are given only for firm matches. A row's size may be missing; if present it is once, few, many or a size class.

many	TRBV28	.	TRBJ1-1	CASSLGLLNTEAFF	TGTGCCAGCAGCCTAGGGCTGTTGAACACTGAAGCTTTCTTT
many	TRBV6-1	TRBD1	TRBJ2-3	CASRRDSSTDTQYF	TGTGCCAGCAGACGGGACAGTAGCACAGATACGCAGTATTTT
many	TRBV29-1	TRBD1	TRBJ2-1	CSVADRLDEQFF	TGCAGCGTTGCGGACAGGTTGGATGAGCAGTTCTTC
many	TRBV20-1	.	TRBJ2-5	CSAPTTGHETQYF	TGCAGTGCCCCCACCACAGGGCACGAGACCCAGTACTTC
.	TRBV5-4	TRBD2	TRBJ2-3	CASSGGGLAGGRGTDTQYF	TGTGCCAGCAGCGGCGGGGGACTAGCGGGGGGGCGAGGCACAGATACGCAGTATTTT
many	TRBV6-5	.	TRBJ2-1	CASSYLGSSYNEQFF	TGTGCCAGCAGTTACTTGGGGAGTTCCTACAATGAGCAGTTCTTC
many	TRBV5-6	TRBD2	TRBJ2-5	CASSVGLAGGFQETQYF	TGTGCCAGCAGCGTGGGACTAGCGGGGGGCTTCCAAGAGACCCAGTACTTC
many	TRBV3-1	TRBD1	TRBJ2-3	CASRPLRTGGPTDTQYF	TGTGCCAGCAGACCCCTTCGGACAGGGGGACCCACAGATACGCAGTATTTT
many	TRBV28	.	TRBJ2-1	CASSLQGFSYNEQFF	TGTGCCAGCAGTTTACAGGGGTTCTCCTACAATGAGCAGTTCTTC
many	TRBV12-5	.	TRBJ1-5	CASGLGSNQPQHF	TGTGCTAGTGGTTTGGGCAGCAATCAGCCCCAGCATTTT
many	TRBV5-1	TRBD2	TRBJ2-3	CASSLRGLAGGPSTQYF	TGCGCCAGCAGCTTGCGGGGGCTAGCGGGGGGCCCATCGACGCAGTATTTT
many	TRBV5-1	TRBD2	TRBJ2-5	CASSYLAGGPQETQYF	TGCGCCAGCAGCTACCTAGCGGGGGGCCCCCAAGAGACCCAGTACTTC
many	TRBV6-1	.	TRBJ2-1	CASSEVSFIYNEQFF	TGTGCCAGCAGTGAGGTCAGTTTTATCTACAATGAGCAGTTCTTC
.	TRBV7-9	.	TRBJ1-4	CASSREKLFF	TGTGCCAGCAGCCGGGAAAAACTGTTTTTT
few	TRBV4-1	.	TRBJ1-1	CASSQDGREAFF	TGCGCCAGCAGCCAAGATGGCAGGGAGGCTTTCTTT
many	TRBV10-3	.	TRBJ1-5	CAISDRSPYSNQPQHF	TGTGCCATCAGTGACCGCAGCCCCTATAGCAATCAGCCCCAGCATTTT
many	TRBV5-1	.	TRBJ2-5	CASSLVPLQIAETQYF	TGCGCCAGCAGCTTGGTTCCCCTTCAGATCGCAGAGACCCAGTACTTC
many	TRBV7-9	.	TRBJ2-7	CASSLLGGNYEQYF	TGTGCCAGCAGCTTACTCGGTGGAAACTACGAGCAGTACTTC
many	TRBV7-9	TRBD2	TRBJ2-1	CASSLTSGAYNEQFF	TGTGCCAGCAGCTTAACTAGCGGGGCCTACAATGAGCAGTTCTTC
many	TRBV7-9	.	TRBJ2-7	CASSLAVPGSYEQYF	TGTGCCAGCAGCTTAGCGGTGCCCGGTTCCTACGAGCAGTACTTC
.	TRBV2	TRBD1	TRBJ2-7	CASSLNDRAEQYF	TGTGCCAGCAGTTTAAACGACAGGGCCGAGCAGTACTTC
many	TRBV5-1	.	TRBJ2-3	CASLDGRTATDTQYF	TGCGCCAGCCTGGACGGGCGAACTGCCACAGATACGCAGTATTTT
.	TRBV20-1	.	TRBJ1-2	CSSPGDGGYTF	TGCAGTTCCCCGGGGGACGGTGGCTACACCTTC
.	TRBV18	TRBD1	TRBJ2-6	CASSTRGQDSGANVLTF	TGTGCCAGCTCAACAAGGGGACAGGACTCTGGGGCCAACGTCCTGACTTTC
few	TRBV11-2	TRBD2	TRBJ2-2	CASSLDSRGGSGELFF	TGTGCCAGCAGCTTAGATAGCCGGGGGGGCAGCGGGGAGCTGTTTTTT
few	TRBV6-1	.	TRBJ2-2	CASSGVGLGPGELFF	TGTGCCAGCAGTGGAGTAGGCCTGGGGCCCGGGGAGCTGTTTTTT
many	TRBV20-1	TRBD1	TRBJ1-1	CSARDVTGVTEAFF	TGCAGTGCTAGAGACGTGACAGGGGTAACTGAAGCTTTCTTT
many	TRBV6-5	.	TRBJ1-4	CASSYPGTNEKLFF	TGTGCCAGCAGTTACCCCGGAACTAATGAAAAACTGTTTTTT
many	TRBV9	TRBD2	TRBJ2-1	CASSPYSLAANEQFF	TGTGCCAGCAGCCCCTATTCCCTAGCGGCAAATGAGCAGTTCTTC
many	TRBV30	.	TRBJ2-1	CAWRGFSYNEQFF	TGTGCCTGGCGGGGATTCTCCTACAATGAGCAGTTCTTC
.	TRBV3-1	.	TRBJ2-1	CASSQSGVPNEQFF	TGTGCCAGCAGCCAATCAGGGGTTCCCAATGAGCAGTTCTTC
few	TRBV5-8	TRBD2	TRBJ2-5	CASSMGLGIRETQYF	TGTGCCAGCAGCATGGGACTAGGGATCAGGGAGACCCAGTACTTC
many	TRBV11-3	TRBD1	TRBJ2-3	CASSSHSQTGGFADTQYF	TGTGCCAGCAGCTCCCATAGCCAGACAGGGGGCTTCGCAGATACGCAGTATTTT
.	TRBV20-1	TRBD2	TRBJ2-2	CSARVGGGADTGELFF	TGCAGTGCTAGAGTTGGCGGGGGGGCCGACACCGGGGAGCTGTTTTTT
many	TRBV30	.	TRBJ1-2	CAWRARKGYGYGYTF	TGTGCCTGGAGGGCCAGGAAGGGTTACGGCTATGGCTACACCTTC